Below, 22 T cell receptor beta chains from the same sample are listed, as sequenced in a study of vaccination and CD4 T cells after COVID-19. These receptors have no identified antigens. The Oncomine TCR Beta short-read assay was what sequenced the DNA obtained from cultured CD4+ T cells. TCRdb reprocessed the PCR reads via MiXCR and lists one record per CDR3 protein. The sample consists of thousands of distinct CDR3 sequences, roughly two fifths of them appearing once. The treatment denotes: roughly 11-day PBMC culture with coronavirus spike peptide pools or control peptides (ViraFEST assay). Sequenced: CD4+ T cells from blood, cultured in vitro. Receptors were obtained from a human donor who had recovered from COVID-19.

The gene calls are TRBV18 and TRBJ2-6; 7 positions match TRBD1. The V gene end was trimmed by 6 bases and the J gene end by 2 bases; junction bases not matched to a gene: 4. Per germline, CDR1 KGHSH and CDR2 LQKENI. The CDR3 covers 15 residues. CDR3 sequence: CASSPDRAGANVLTF. The CDR3 DNA reads as TGTGCCAGCTCCCCCGACAGGGCTGGGGCCAACGTCCTGACTTTC.

The sample holds a few counts of this clonotype. J is TRBJ1-5 and V is TRBV6-1; TRBD1 agrees at 7 bases. The CDR3 has 13 amino acids. V lost 10 bases and J lost 4; bases outside the gene matches: 7. Looked up from germline, CDR1 is MNHNS and CDR2 is SASEGT. This CDR3 reads CATKTGSNQPQHF. The CDR3 DNA is TGTGCCACTAAGACAGGGTCGAATCAGCCCCAGCATTTT.

A few counts support this clonotype. The chain uses TRBV9 and TRBJ1-1; possible D gene TRBD1, 6 bases. CDR1 is SGDLS, CDR2 YYNGEE, per germline. The CDR3 runs 15 residues. V was pared by 0 bases and J by 2 bases, with 11 bases between. The CDR3 loop reads CASSVVDSGNTEAFF. CDR3 sequence (DNA): TGTGCCAGCAGCGTAGTGGACAGCGGTAACACTGAAGCTTTCTTT.

This clonotype was detected a few times. Here the CDR3 reads CSATLQGLSEAFF. The DNA for the CDR3 is TGCAGTGCGACCCTACAGGGTCTTTCTGAAGCTTTCTTT. The V call is TRBV20-1, the J call TRBJ1-1; the D gene is possibly TRBD1 (6 bases). Trimming took off 6 bases at V and 6 bases at J, with 17 bases between the two ends. The CDR3 spans 13 residues. Per the germline V gene, CDR1 is DFQATT and CDR2 is SNEGSKA (reference sequence).

V is TRBV20-1 and J is TRBJ2-1; D may be TRBD2 (7 bases). From germline, CDR1 is DFQATT and CDR2 SNEGSKA (reference sequence). V lost 3 bases and J lost 7, with 19 bases in between. The CDR3 is 15 amino acids. The CDR3 DNA is TGCAGTGCTAGCCCCTGGGGGGGGGCGGTGAATGAGCAGTTCTTC. Translation gives CSASPWGGAVNEQFF.

The chain links TRBV5-4 to TRBJ2-2, with unresolved D. V was clipped by 0 bases and J by 3 bases, with 6 bases between them. The CDR3 is made up of 14 amino acids. The germline CDR1 and CDR2 sequences are SGHNT and YYREEE (reference sequence). CDR3 nucleotides: TGTGCCAGCAGCTTGGAGGGTTACACCGGGGAGCTGTTTTTT. Translation: CASSLEGYTGELFF. Drawing the rest from reference TRBV5-4 and TRBJ2-2, the complete variable domain is ETGVTQSPTHLIKTRGQQVTLRCSSQSGHNTVSWYQQALGQGPQFIFQYYREEENGRGNFPPRFSGLQFPNYSSELNVNALELDDSALYLCASSLEGYTGELFFGEGSRLTVL.

The chain combines TRBV11-2 with TRBJ2-2; D remains ambiguous. Germline values: CDR1 SGHAT, CDR2 FQNNGV. The CDR3 loop spans 15 amino acids. V shed 5 bases and J shed 1 base, with 11 bases lying between them. In DNA, the CDR3 is TGTGCCAGCAGCCGGGCGGACGTGAACACCGGGGAGCTGTTTTTT. This gives the protein CASSRADVNTGELFF.

In its sample, this clonotype was seen a few times. This chain uses TRBV12-3 or TRBV12-4 with TRBJ1-1, with a tentative D call TRBD1 (5 bases). V was clipped by 5 bases and J by 0 bases, with 7 bases between them. This CDR3 has 13 amino acids. CDR3 loop: CASSRTLNTEAFF. In DNA, the CDR3 is TGTGCCAGCAGTCGGACATTGAACACTGAAGCTTTCTTT.

Only a few counts were recorded for this clonotype. The V gene is TRBV30, the J gene TRBJ1-1; TRBD1 matches 7 bases. This CDR3 spans 12 amino acids. The germline V gene has CDR1 GTSNPN and CDR2 SVGIG (reference sequence). J lost 0 bases, V lost 5 bases, and 0 bases had no gene match. The CDR3 DNA reads TGTGCCTGGGGACAGGTGAACACTGAAGCTTTCTTT. Translating it yields CAWGQVNTEAFF. The complete variable domain, with remaining parts taken from reference TRBV30 and TRBJ1-1, reads SQTIHQWPATLVQPVGSPLSLECTVEGTSNPNLYWYRQAAGRGLQLLFYSVGIGQISSEVPQNLSASRPQDRQFILSSKKLLLSDSGFYLCAWGQVNTEAFFGQGTRLTVV.

This clonotype rates as medium-sized. The chain links TRBV24-1 to TRBJ1-5; perhaps TRBD1 as D (5 bases). There are 17 residues in the CDR3. Germline CDR1 is KGHDR and CDR2 is SFDVKD. V lost 8 bases, J lost 0 bases, and 19 bases lay in between. The CDR3 sequence: CATISPGIYYSNQPQHF. Written as DNA, the CDR3 is TGTGCCACCATAAGCCCAGGGATATACTATAGCAATCAGCCCCAGCATTTT.

This clonotype appeared a few times. This sequence joins TRBV20-1 and TRBJ1-2; TRBD1 matches 12 bases. The germline V gene encodes CDR1 DFQATT and CDR2 SNEGSKA (reference sequence). The CDR3 runs to 12 residues. The chain's CDR3 is CQGTGGASGYTF. The CDR3 DNA reads TGCCAAGGGACAGGGGGCGCGTCTGGCTACACCTTC.

Comment on this clonotype: Possible read error: a much larger clone is one base away. V and J are TRBV6-5 and TRBJ1-1; no definite D call. Germline assignment: CDR1 MNHEY and CDR2 SVGAGI. This CDR3 is 12 amino acids long. The CDR3, as DNA: TGTGCCAGCAGTTACGGGAGCACTGAAGCTCTCTTT. It encodes CASSYGSTEALF.

This clonotype was recorded a few times. This rearrangement joins TRBV19 to TRBJ1-2; D uncertain. The germline CDR1 and CDR2 sequences are LNHDA and SQIVND (reference sequence). This CDR3 has 14 amino acids. V lost 10 bases, J lost 8 bases, and 23 bases lay in between. In DNA form, the CDR3 reads TGTGCCACCCTCAGAGGACTACCTTCGAGCGGCTACACCTTC. Its protein is CATLRGLPSSGYTF. The full variable domain, in which reference TRBV19 and TRBJ1-2 provide the parts outside the CDR3, is DGGITQSPKYLFRKEGQNVTLSCEQNLNHDAMYWYRQDPGQGLRLIYYSQIVNDFQKGDIAEGYSVSREKKESFPLTVTSAQKNPTAFYLCATLRGLPSSGYTFGSGTRLTVV.

This chain uses TRBV7-2 with TRBJ1-6; D is unclear. This CDR3 spans 18 amino acids. V lost 5 bases and J lost 0, with 17 bases in between. Looked up from germline, CDR1 is SGHTA and CDR2 is FQGNSA. The CDR3 is CASSLMAGRSSYNSPLHF. In DNA, the CDR3 is TGTGCCAGCAGCCTAATGGCCGGACGGAGCTCCTATAATTCACCCCTCCACTTT.

This chain connects TRBV30 to TRBJ1-2; D gene ambiguous. This CDR3 comprises 15 residues. CDR1 is GTSNPN, CDR2 SVGIG, per germline (reference sequence). The V end lost 5 bases, the J end lost 2 bases, and 18 bases lay between the germline ends. The CDR3 DNA reads TGTGCCTGGTCCCTTCTGGGGAGTCGCAACTATGGCTACACCTTC. It encodes CAWSLLGSRNYGYTF.

The rearrangement uses TRBV5-1 and TRBJ2-3; TRBD2 matches 7 bases. Germline V CDR1 and CDR2: SGHRS, YFSETQ. Trimming took 4 bases from V and 1 from J; bases not matched to a gene: 9. This CDR3 has 16 amino acids. CDR3 DNA: TGCGCCAGCAGCCGCCTGAGCGGGGAAGGCACAGATACGCAGTATTTT. Translated: CASSRLSGEGTDTQYF.

The rearrangement links TRBV6-1 to TRBJ1-1; 7 bases match TRBD1. Germline V gene lookup returns CDR1 MNHNS and CDR2 SASEGT. After removal of 8 bases from V and 3 bases from J, the junction contained 12 bases not matched to a gene. The CDR3 has 15 amino acids. The CDR3 spells CASGGGTAPDTEAFF. CDR3 sequence (DNA): TGTGCCAGCGGAGGCGGGACAGCGCCGGACACTGAAGCTTTCTTT.

This clonotype occurred a few times. The chain couples TRBV12-3 or TRBV12-4 to TRBJ1-2; 8 positions match TRBD1. V shed 2 bases, J shed 6 bases, and the junction held 5 bases outside the gene matches. This CDR3 comprises 14 residues. The CDR3 sequence: CASSLYRGMNGYTF. In DNA, the CDR3 is TGTGCCAGCAGTTTATACAGGGGGATGAATGGCTACACCTTC.

The chain has TRBV20-1 and TRBJ1-1, with D perhaps TRBD1 (5 bases). Trimming cost V 3 bases and J 5 bases, with 22 bases left between them. Germline CDR1 DFQATT, CDR2 SNEGSKA (reference sequence). This CDR3 is built from 16 residues. The CDR3 here is CSASPGDKRGQTEAFF. CDR3 nucleotide sequence: TGCAGTGCTAGCCCAGGTGATAAGAGGGGCCAAACTGAAGCTTTCTTT.

This clonotype was counted only a few times. The rearrangement links TRBV21-1 to TRBJ1-2; TRBD1, the table's D call, lacks a check against the DNA. TRBV21-1 is annotated as a pseudogene. CDR3 length equals 16 residues. CDR3 sequence: CASSKAPPTGGSGYTF. DNA of the CDR3: TGTGCCAGCAGCAAAGCGCCTCCGACAGGGGGCAGTGGCTACACCTTC.

This clonotype occurred a few times. The chain employs TRBV6-1 and TRBJ1-6; D not resolved. V was cut by 2 bases and J by 5 bases, with 10 bases left in between. The germline V gene has CDR1 MNHNS and CDR2 SASEGT. The CDR3 covers 15 residues. Written as DNA, the CDR3 is TGTGCCAGCAGTGAAAGGCAGCGAAATAATTCACCCCTCCACTTT. Translating it yields CASSERQRNNSPLHF.

The J gene is TRBJ2-1, the V gene TRBV30; 10 bases are a match to TRBD2. Losses at the gene ends were 4 bases for V and 4 bases for J; bases not matched to a gene: 4. Germline V CDR1 and CDR2: GTSNPN, SVGIG (reference sequence). CDR3 length: 14 residues. In DNA, the CDR3 is TGTGCCTGGACTAGCGGGGGCAGATACAATGAGCAGTTCTTC. This sequence encodes CAWTSGGRYNEQFF. The variable domain in full, completed from reference TRBV30 and TRBJ2-1, reads SQTIHQWPATLVQPVGSPLSLECTVEGTSNPNLYWYRQAAGRGLQLLFYSVGIGQISSEVPQNLSASRPQDRQFILSSKKLLLSDSGFYLCAWTSGGRYNEQFFGPGTRLTVL.